Below are 16 T cell receptor beta chains sequenced from a single sample in a study of blood T cell repertoires in COVID-19. This table comes from immunoSEQ multiplex PCR, and its TCRdb copy is limited to in-frame clones, with some not included. The sample carries about 80,000 clones, 80% recorded once. Sequencing was performed on peripheral blood. Every receptor here comes from a woman between 40 and 55 years old with active or convalescent COVID-19.

This clone was seen a few times. The chain is built from TRBV7-9 and TRBJ2-5; the match to TRBD2 covers 7 bases. V shed 4 bases, J shed 5 bases, and the junction held 1 base outside the gene matches. Looked up from germline, CDR1 is SEHNR and CDR2 is FQNEAQ (reference sequence). CDR3 length: 12 amino acids. The CDR3 sequence is CASSWTRETQYF. Here the CDR3 DNA reads TGTGCCAGCAGCTGGACTAGGGAGACCCAGTACTTC. The whole variable domain, filled in from reference TRBV7-9 and TRBJ2-5, reads DTGVSQNPRHKITKRGQNVTFRCDPISEHNRLYWYRQTLGQGPEFLTYFQNEAQLEKSRLLSDRFSAERPKGSFSTLEIQRTEQGDSAMYLCASSWTRETQYFGPGTRLLVL.

V is TRBV28 and J is TRBJ2-1; the D gene is possibly TRBD1 (5 bases). CDR1 is MDHEN, CDR2 SYDVKM, per germline. The ends were cut back, 5 bases at V and 0 bases at J, with 11 bases in the middle. This CDR3 is built from 15 residues. CDR3 DNA sequence: TGTGCCAGCAGTGTGGACATTCGCTCCTACAATGAGCAGTTCTTC. It codes for CASSVDIRSYNEQFF.

This sequence joins TRBV7-2 and TRBJ2-7; 15 bases are shared with TRBD2. The CDR3 spans 16 residues. The ends lost 0 bases at V and 6 bases at J; junction bases unmatched: 3. Germline V lookup: CDR1 SGHTA, CDR2 FQGNSA. The CDR3 here is CASSLAAGLAGGEQYF. The CDR3 DNA reads as TGTGCCAGCAGCTTAGCGGCGGGACTAGCGGGAGGCGAGCAGTACTTC.

This clone has just a few counts. The J gene is TRBJ1-4, the V gene TRBV5-8, with 7 bases matching TRBD1. V lost 4 bases to trimming and J lost 7 bases; unmatched junction nucleotides: 19. Germline values: CDR1 SGHTS, CDR2 YDEGEE. This CDR3 has 18 amino acids. The DNA of the CDR3 is TGTGCCAGCAGCAGAGGGAGTTTGGGGACAGCAACTCCTGAAAAACTGTTTTTT. It codes for CASSRGSLGTATPEKLFF.

This clone came up once. This chain joins TRBV7-9 and TRBJ1-5; 7 bases are a match to TRBD1. This CDR3 is 15 amino acids long. Germline V CDR1 and CDR2: SEHNR, FQNEAQ (reference sequence). The junction had 9 bases not matched to a gene; V was cut back by 6 bases and J by 4 bases. The CDR3 DNA is TGTGCCAGCAGTAGAGGAGGGGGCGCGAATCAGCCCCAGCATTTT. It is translated as CASSRGGGANQPQHF.

The gene calls are TRBV5-3 and TRBJ2-1; 11 positions agree with TRBD2. TRBV5-3 is reported as an ORF; its role is uncertain. This CDR3 is built from 17 residues. V lost 10 bases and J lost 8; bases outside the gene matches: 20. DNA for the CDR3: TGTGCCCTAAAGGGGTCTAGCGGGAGGCCCGTCGGTGATGAGCAGTTCTTC. Its translation is CALKGSSGRPVGDEQFF.

This rearrangement joins TRBV4-3 to TRBJ2-1; 9 nucleotides line up with TRBD1. The CDR3 is 14 residues long. After removal of 1 base from V and 9 bases from J, the junction contained 4 bases not matched to a gene. Germline V lookup: CDR1 LGHNA, CDR2 YSLEER. Here the CDR3 DNA reads TGCGCCAGCAGCCAAGGGACAGGGGAATTTGAGCAGTTCTTC. Protein: CASSQGTGEFEQFF.

This rearrangement joins TRBV5-1 to TRBJ1-1; tentatively, D is TRBD1 (6 bases). V was trimmed by 0 bases and J by 4 bases, leaving 13 bases between them. Germline values: CDR1 SGHRS, CDR2 YFSETQ. The CDR3 has 15 residues. Here the CDR3 reads CASSLDVGARTEAFF. The CDR3 DNA follows: TGCGCCAGCAGCTTGGACGTGGGGGCTCGCACTGAAGCTTTCTTT.

The chain couples TRBV6-5 to TRBJ1-2, with a weak D call TRBD1 (6 bases). Germline values: CDR1 MNHEY, CDR2 SVGAGI. The CDR3 length is 12 residues. V was cut by 8 bases and J by 7 bases, with 14 bases left in between. This CDR3 reads CASAREGGGYTF. DNA of the CDR3: TGTGCCAGCGCCCGGGAGGGGGGTGGCTACACCTTC.

This clone was observed a handful of times. The CDR3 sequence is CASSWMTGGAFF. CDR3 nucleotide sequence: TGTGCCAGCAGTTGGATGACAGGGGGAGCTTTCTTT. The chain links TRBV28 to TRBJ1-1; 9 bases are shared with TRBD1. Germline CDR1 MDHEN, CDR2 SYDVKM. V lost 4 bases, J lost 10 bases, and 4 bases stayed unmatched. The CDR3 has 12 residues. Filled out from reference TRBV28 and TRBJ1-1, the complete variable domain reads DVKVTQSSRYLVKRTGEKVFLECVQDMDHENMFWYRQDPGLGLRLIYFSYDVKMKEKGDIPEGYSVSREKKERFSLILESASTNQTSMYLCASSWMTGGAFFGQGTRLTVV.

V usage is TRBV3-1 (or the pseudogene TRBV3-2) and J usage is TRBJ1-1; D might be TRBD1 (5 bases). Germline CDR1 LGHDT, CDR2 YNNKEL (reference sequence). Trimming took 0 bases from V and 13 from J, leaving 21 bases between them. The CDR3 extends over 15 amino acids. CDR3 bases: TGTGCCAGCAGCCAAGATCGGGCCCAAAGTCAAAGGGGTTTCTTT. It yields the protein CASSQDRAQSQRGFF.

This rearrangement joins TRBV27 to TRBJ2-7; 8 nucleotides align to TRBD1. This CDR3 contains 13 residues. The trim removed 2 bases at V and 9 bases at J, leaving 6 bases unmatched. Germline V gene data show CDR1 as MNHEY and CDR2 as SMNVEV (reference sequence). Here the CDR3 reads CASSLGQGARQYF. CDR3 nucleotides: TGTGCCAGCAGTTTAGGGCAGGGGGCTAGGCAGTACTTC.

This chain uses TRBV11-2 with TRBJ2-7, with 9 positions matching TRBD1. The J segment lost 4 bases and the V segment lost 0 bases, leaving 7 bases of the junction unmatched. The CDR3 length is 16 residues. CDR1 and CDR2 (germline): SGHAT, FQNNGV. CDR3 in DNA: TGTGCCAGCAGCTTAGATCTTACAGGGGGCAGGTACGAGCAGTACTTC. Residues: CASSLDLTGGRYEQYF.

J is TRBJ1-4 and V is TRBV6-5, with 8 bases that match TRBD1. V dropped 4 bases and J dropped 4; count of bases not matched to a gene: 8. The germline V gene encodes CDR1 MNHEY and CDR2 SVGAGI. The CDR3 extends over 16 amino acids. Written as DNA, the CDR3 is TGTGCCAGCAGTTCCTCAACAGGGGGTTTTAATGAAAAACTGTTTTTT. Translating gives CASSSSTGGFNEKLFF.

J is TRBJ2-1 and V is TRBV5-1; D gene uncertain. The germline V gene encodes CDR1 SGHRS and CDR2 YFSETQ. V lost 0 bases and J 3 bases, leaving 4 bases between the germline ends. The CDR3 totals 13 residues. The CDR3 reads CASSLADYNEQFF. The CDR3 coding sequence is TGCGCCAGCAGCTTGGCAGACTACAATGAGCAGTTCTTC. Based on the CDR3 plus reference TRBV5-1 and TRBJ2-1, the full variable domain is KAGVTQTPRYLIKTRGQQVTLSCSPISGHRSVSWYQQTPGQGLQFLFEYFSETQRNKGNFPGRFSGRQFSNSRSEMNVSTLELGDSALYLCASSLADYNEQFFGPGTRLTVL.

The rearrangement uses TRBV6-5 and TRBJ1-4; D gene ambiguous. Germline CDR1 MNHEY, CDR2 SVGAGI. Trimming shortened V by 6 bases and J by 2 bases, and 10 bases separated the two germline ends. This CDR3 comprises 14 residues. CDR3 nucleotides: TGTGCCAGCAGCCCAACCAGGACTAATGAAAAACTGTTTTTT. This encodes CASSPTRTNEKLFF.